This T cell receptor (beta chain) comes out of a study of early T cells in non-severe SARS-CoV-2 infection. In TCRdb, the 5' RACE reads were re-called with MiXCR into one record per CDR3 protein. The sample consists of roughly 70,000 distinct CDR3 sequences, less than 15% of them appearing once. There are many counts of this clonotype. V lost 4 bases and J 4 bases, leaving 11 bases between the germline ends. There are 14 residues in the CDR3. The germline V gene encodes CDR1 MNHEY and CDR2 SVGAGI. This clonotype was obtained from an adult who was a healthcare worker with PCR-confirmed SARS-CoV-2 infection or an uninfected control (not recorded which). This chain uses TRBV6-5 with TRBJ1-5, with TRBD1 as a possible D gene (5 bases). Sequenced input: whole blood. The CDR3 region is CASSSPGRNQPQHF. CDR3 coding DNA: TGTGCCAGCAGTTCCCCGGGACGGAATCAGCCCCAGCATTTT.